The 14 T cell receptor beta chains given below trace back to one sample, sequenced in a study of blood T cell repertoires in COVID-19 (TCRdb year 2020). Libraries came from the immunoSEQ multiplex PCR assay. TCRdb stores this immuneACCESS table with in-frame sequences only. Part of the clones is absent; in the studies checked, under half of the shortfall reflects unresolved V genes, and no reason is known for the rest. The sample table holds over 60,000 clones, of which approximately 78% were seen once. The ten largest clones capture around 9.2% of the sample. Sequenced input: peripheral blood. The source of these receptors is a human donor in a cohort sampled during active COVID-19.

This clone has a single count. The chain recombines TRBV18 with TRBJ2-1; maybe TRBD1 (7 bases). The CDR3 totals 16 residues. The V end was cut by 4 bases, the J end by 3 bases, with 16 bases between. Germline CDR1 is KGHSH and CDR2 is LQKENI. The CDR3 is CASSRDRQGGYNEQFF. The CDR3 nucleotides are TGTGCCAGCTCACGAGATAGACAGGGAGGCTACAATGAGCAGTTCTTC.

V gene TRBV3-1 (or the pseudogene TRBV3-2) combines with J gene TRBJ2-5; 7 nucleotides agree with TRBD2. V lost 4 bases, J lost 5 bases, and 13 bases stayed unmatched. The CDR3 has 16 residues. Germline CDR1 reads LGHDT; CDR2 reads YNNKEL (reference sequence). The CDR3 loop is CASSPFGLAARETQYF. The CDR3 DNA is TGTGCCAGCAGCCCCTTTGGTCTAGCGGCACGGGAGACCCAGTACTTC.

The chain is built from TRBV28 and TRBJ1-2; 7 nucleotides match TRBD1. Germline V lookup: CDR1 MDHEN, CDR2 SYDVKM. Unmatched junction bases numbered 2, after V lost 5 bases and J lost 2 bases. The CDR3 consists of 13 residues. CDR3 sequence reads: CASSQTGNYGYTF. The CDR3 DNA sequence: TGTGCCAGCAGTCAGACAGGGAACTATGGCTACACCTTC.

The chain combines TRBV19 with TRBJ1-6; perhaps TRBD1 as D (6 bases). V was trimmed by 6 bases and J by 7 bases, leaving 10 bases between them. Germline V CDR1 and CDR2: LNHDA, SQIVND (reference sequence). CDR3 length equals 13 residues. CDR3 coding DNA: TGTGCCAGTAGCTGGGACAAGAATTCACCCCTCCACTTT. It is translated as CASSWDKNSPLHF. Full variable domain (rest looked up from reference TRBV19 and TRBJ1-6): DGGITQSPKYLFRKEGQNVTLSCEQNLNHDAMYWYRQDPGQGLRLIYYSQIVNDFQKGDIAEGYSVSREKKESFPLTVTSAQKNPTAFYLCASSWDKNSPLHFGNGTRLTVT.

The V call is TRBV20-1, the J call TRBJ1-1; 8 nucleotides line up with TRBD1. The V and J ends lost 4 bases and 1 base, in that order; junction bases with no gene match: 5. Per germline, CDR1 DFQATT and CDR2 SNEGSKA (reference sequence). This CDR3 region has 14 residues. The CDR3 region has the DNA TGCAGTGCTATTGATGGGACAGGGAACACTGAAGCTTTCTTT. The encoded protein is CSAIDGTGNTEAFF.

The chain employs TRBV6-5 and TRBJ1-1; 7 bases align to TRBD1. Germline trimming cut 5 bases from V and 4 bases from J; bases unmatched to any gene: 4. Germline loops: CDR1 MNHEY, CDR2 SVGAGI. This CDR3 comprises 13 residues. In DNA form, the CDR3 reads TGTGCCAGCAGTCCAGGGGGTCTCACTGAAGCTTTCTTT. It specifies CASSPGGLTEAFF.

V gene TRBV28 combines with J gene TRBJ2-3, with 8 positions matching TRBD1. Germline V gene lookup returns CDR1 MDHEN and CDR2 SYDVKM. Unmatched junction bases numbered 5, after V lost 6 bases and J lost 6 bases. The CDR3 runs 13 residues. CDR3 residues: CASRGTGGDTQYF. The CDR3 coding sequence is TGTGCCAGCAGGGGGACAGGTGGGGATACGCAGTATTTT. Drawing the rest from reference TRBV28 and TRBJ2-3, the complete variable domain is DVKVTQSSRYLVKRTGEKVFLECVQDMDHENMFWYRQDPGLGLRLIYFSYDVKMKEKGDIPEGYSVSREKKERFSLILESASTNQTSMYLCASRGTGGDTQYFGPGTRLTVL.

This rearrangement joins TRBV7-2 to TRBJ2-3; 10 bases agree with TRBD2. The CDR3 is 17 residues long. V lost 5 bases and J lost 5; bases outside the gene matches: 13. The germline V gene encodes CDR1 SGHTA and CDR2 FQGNSA. The DNA of the CDR3 is TGTGCCAGCAGCGCCCCGGGGCTAGCGGGAGATATAGATACGCAGTATTTT. It codes for CASSAPGLAGDIDTQYF.

The sample holds one count of this clone. This sequence joins TRBV7-9 and TRBJ2-2; no firm D call. The V and J ends lost 6 bases and 5 bases respectively, with 16 bases between them. This CDR3 is 15 amino acids long. Germline assignment: CDR1 SEHNR and CDR2 FQNEAQ (reference sequence). This chain's CDR3 is CASSRPRLKTGELFF. The CDR3 bases are TGTGCCAGCAGTAGACCAAGACTCAAGACCGGGGAGCTGTTTTTT.

The V and J genes are TRBV7-8 and TRBJ2-3; 8 nucleotides agree with TRBD2. This CDR3 contains 14 residues. The V segment lost 5 bases and the J segment 4 bases; nucleotides outside the gene matches: 5. Germline V gene lookup returns CDR1 SGHVS and CDR2 FQNEAQ. The CDR3 is CASSPREGADTQYF. DNA for the CDR3: TGTGCCAGCAGCCCCCGGGAGGGAGCAGATACGCAGTATTTT.

The V and J genes are TRBV11-2 and TRBJ2-3; D remains ambiguous. Germline CDR1 and CDR2: SGHAT and FQNNGV. V shed 1 base and J shed 6 bases, with 8 bases lying between them. This CDR3 region has 13 residues. The DNA of the CDR3 is TGTGCCAGCAGCTTAGGAGGTTCGGATACGCAGTATTTT. It codes for CASSLGGSDTQYF.

The table lists this clone with a count of one. The chain recombines TRBV6-5 with TRBJ2-3, with 9 positions matching TRBD2. The CDR3 is 15 residues long. V lost 5 bases and J lost 2; bases outside the gene matches: 5. The germline V gene encodes CDR1 MNHEY and CDR2 SVGAGI. CDR3 in amino acids: CASSTLAGDTDTQYF. DNA for the CDR3: TGTGCCAGCAGTACTTTAGCGGGAGACACAGATACGCAGTATTTT.

The chain joins TRBV19 to TRBJ2-7, with D perhaps matching TRBD1 (7 bases). Looked up from germline, CDR1 is LNHDA and CDR2 is SQIVND (reference sequence). The length of the CDR3 is 13 residues. Trimming stripped 5 bases from V and 6 bases from J, with 14 bases between. CDR3 DNA: TGTGCCAGTAGTCACCGACAGGGAGGCGAGCAGTACTTC. Translation gives CASSHRQGGEQYF.

The table lists this clone with a few counts. This chain links TRBV7-9 with TRBJ2-7; 8 bases fit TRBD2. This CDR3 contains 16 residues. Germline trimming cut 4 bases from V and 6 bases from J; bases unmatched to any gene: 14. Germline V lookup: CDR1 SEHNR, CDR2 FQNEAQ (reference sequence). The chain's CDR3 is CASSSLRQGLVLEQYF. In DNA form, the CDR3 reads TGTGCCAGCAGCTCCCTTCGCCAGGGACTAGTGCTCGAGCAGTACTTC.